The 30 T cell receptor beta chains presented below share a single source sample, sequenced in a study of beta chain features in type 1 diabetes. Expressed TCRB transcripts were sequenced because the entire RNA isolate underwent reverse transcription. TCRdb keeps only in-frame clones here, not all; method: immunoSEQ multiplex PCR. The sample comprises about 230,000 clones, around 9.6% of which are singletons, and 0.034% rests with the top ten. Sequencing was done on a sample of naive CD4+ T cells from blood. These receptors originate from a woman younger than 30 in good health.

J is TRBJ1-1 and V is TRBV7-9; no firm D call. The germline V gene has CDR1 SEHNR and CDR2 FQNEAQ (reference sequence). The V and J ends lost 3 bases and 3 bases respectively, with 14 bases between them. The CDR3 consists of 15 residues. The CDR3 region is CASSLPARGHTEAFF. CDR3 coding DNA: TGTGCCAGCAGCTTGCCAGCCCGTGGGCACACTGAAGCTTTCTTT.

The chain uses TRBV5-1 and TRBJ2-5; 8 bases match TRBD2. With 1 base clipped from V and 5 bases from J, the junction kept 10 bases outside the gene matches. CDR3 size: 16 residues. Per germline, CDR1 SGHRS and CDR2 YFSETQ. CDR3 DNA sequence: TGCGCCAGCAGCTTGAACGGGGGGGCCGTGTCGGAGACCCAGTACTTC. Translating it yields CASSLNGGAVSETQYF.

This clone was seen a few times. J is TRBJ2-2 and V is TRBV30; TRBD2 aligns across 8 bases. After removal of 3 bases from V and 5 bases from J, the junction contained 8 bases not matched to a gene. This CDR3 region has 15 residues. CDR1 GTSNPN and CDR2 SVGIG come from the germline V gene (reference sequence). The CDR3 DNA follows: TGTGCCTGGAGAGGGCGGGGGGCCCAGACCGGGGAGCTGTTTTTT. It is translated as CAWRGRGAQTGELFF.

The chain joins TRBV6-5 to TRBJ2-1; TRBD2 matches at 12 bases. Per germline, CDR1 MNHEY and CDR2 SVGAGI. The CDR3 is made up of 14 amino acids. Losses at the gene ends were 5 bases for V and 7 bases for J; bases not matched to a gene: 3. The CDR3 nucleotides read TGTGCCAGCAGTAGGCTAGCGGGGGGGAATGAGCAGTTCTTC. Its protein is CASSRLAGGNEQFF.

V and J are TRBV5-4 and TRBJ2-2; 8 nucleotides agree with TRBD2. The V and J ends lost 4 bases and 6 bases, in that order; junction bases with no gene match: 17. Germline V gives CDR1 SGHNT, CDR2 YYREEE (reference sequence). This CDR3 is built from 18 residues. The CDR3: CASSADPLTSGRAGELFF. The DNA of the CDR3 is TGTGCCAGCAGCGCCGACCCCCTAACTAGCGGCAGGGCCGGGGAGCTGTTTTTT.

This chain links TRBV27 with TRBJ2-7; TRBD2 matches at 8 bases. The germline gives CDR1 MNHEY, CDR2 SMNVEV (reference sequence). This CDR3 has 17 residues. J lost 0 bases, V lost 1 base, and 8 bases had no gene match. The CDR3 DNA sequence: TGTGCCAGCAGTTTATTATCGGGGGGGCCGACCTCCTACGAGCAGTACTTC. Translating it yields CASSLLSGGPTSYEQYF.

This clone showed up just a few times. The chain links TRBV19 to TRBJ2-2; D is uncertain. V shed 5 bases and J shed 7 bases, with 11 bases lying between them. CDR1 is LNHDA, CDR2 SQIVND, per germline (reference sequence). CDR3 length: 13 amino acids. The chain's CDR3 is CASSPKGDGELFF. CDR3 sequence (DNA): TGTGCCAGTAGTCCCAAAGGAGACGGGGAGCTGTTTTTT.

This clone was seen a handful of times. This chain's CDR3 is CASRDRAYNEQFF. The CDR3 DNA is TGTGCCAGCCGGGACAGGGCCTACAATGAGCAGTTCTTC. V and J are TRBV2 and TRBJ2-1; 9 bases align to TRBD1. This CDR3 has 13 residues. Germline CDR1 is SNHLY and CDR2 is FYNNEI. Germline trimming cut 8 bases from V and 2 bases from J; bases unmatched to any gene: 1.

This clone turned up a few times. This chain connects TRBV5-1 to TRBJ2-3; perhaps TRBD2 as D (6 bases). V was pared by 5 bases and J by 3 bases, with 19 bases between. Germline V gene lookup returns CDR1 SGHRS and CDR2 YFSETQ. This CDR3 region has 16 residues. Here the CDR3 reads CASSPLGGLTTDTQYF. The CDR3 DNA is TGCGCCAGCAGTCCCCTGGGAGGTTTAACGACAGATACGCAGTATTTT.

The chain links TRBV30 to TRBJ1-4; 10 bases line up with TRBD1. The CDR3 length is 13 residues. The J segment lost 7 bases and the V segment lost 7 bases, leaving 6 bases of the junction unmatched. CDR1 and CDR2 (germline): GTSNPN, SVGIG (reference sequence). The CDR3 here is CALSRDRGEKLFF. DNA for the CDR3: TGTGCCTTAAGCCGGGACAGGGGTGAAAAACTGTTTTTT. Full variable domain (outside the CDR3, taken from reference TRBV30 and TRBJ1-4): SQTIHQWPATLVQPVGSPLSLECTVEGTSNPNLYWYRQAAGRGLQLLFYSVGIGQISSEVPQNLSASRPQDRQFILSSKKLLLSDSGFYLCALSRDRGEKLFFGSGTQLSVL.

This sequence joins TRBV21-1 and TRBJ1-1. TRBV21-1 is assigned pseudogene status. The CDR3 runs to 14 residues. CDR3 nucleotides: TGTGCCAGCAGGGGTTATATGGAGGACACTGAAGCTTTCTTT. Protein sequence: CASRGYMEDTEAFF.

The table lists this clone with a few counts. This chain joins TRBV11-2 and TRBJ2-7; 7 nucleotides line up with TRBD1. Germline-derived CDR1 and CDR2 are SGHAT and FQNNGV. The CDR3 has 15 amino acids. Germline trimming cut 5 bases from V and 4 bases from J; bases unmatched to any gene: 11. The CDR3 sequence: CASSRLSGTDYEQYF. The CDR3 nucleotides are TGTGCCAGCAGCCGACTTTCCGGGACAGATTACGAGCAGTACTTC.

This clone was detected a few times. The genes are TRBV7-9 and TRBJ2-5; 12 bases are a match to TRBD2. Germline CDR1 SEHNR, CDR2 FQNEAQ (reference sequence). The CDR3 loop spans 16 amino acids. With V trimmed by 0 bases and J by 2 bases, 1 base remained unmatched. CDR3 region: CASSLAGTSGQETQYF. The CDR3 DNA reads as TGTGCCAGCAGCTTAGCCGGGACTAGCGGGCAAGAGACCCAGTACTTC.

In its sample, this clone was seen a few times. This chain uses TRBV29-1 with TRBJ1-2; TRBD1 is a possible D gene (6 bases). The CDR3 runs 12 residues. The ends were cut back, 7 bases at V and 7 bases at J, with 16 bases in the middle. CDR1 and CDR2 (germline): SQVTM, ANQGSEA. CDR3 region: CSGIGQPGGYTF. The CDR3 coding sequence is TGCAGCGGTATAGGACAGCCGGGTGGCTACACCTTC.

The J gene is TRBJ2-7, the V gene TRBV7-9, with a possible D match to TRBD2 (5 bases). CDR1 SEHNR and CDR2 FQNEAQ come from the germline V gene (reference sequence). The CDR3 contains 14 residues. V was cut by 2 bases and J by 6 bases, with 14 bases left in between. The CDR3 DNA follows: TGTGCCAGCAGCTTACGGACTCGCCCACTCGAGCAGTACTTC. Amino acids: CASSLRTRPLEQYF.

The genes are TRBV11-2 and TRBJ2-5; 7 bases are a match to TRBD1. Germline loops: CDR1 SGHAT, CDR2 FQNNGV. The CDR3 spans 14 residues. The V segment lost 5 bases and the J segment 3 bases; nucleotides outside the gene matches: 6. The CDR3: CASSPGTVKETQYF. The CDR3 coding sequence is TGTGCCAGCAGCCCAGGGACAGTTAAAGAGACCCAGTACTTC.

The chain carries TRBV28 and TRBJ1-5, with D possibly matching TRBD1 (6 bases). Germline CDR1 reads MDHEN; CDR2 reads SYDVKM. The CDR3 length is 14 residues. Trimming cost V 5 bases and J 4 bases, with 12 bases left between them. The CDR3, as DNA: TGTGCCAGCAGTCGAGACAGGTTTAATCAGCCCCAGCATTTT. This gives the protein CASSRDRFNQPQHF. The full variable domain, in which reference TRBV28 and TRBJ1-5 provide the parts outside the CDR3, is DVKVTQSSRYLVKRTGEKVFLECVQDMDHENMFWYRQDPGLGLRLIYFSYDVKMKEKGDIPEGYSVSREKKERFSLILESASTNQTSMYLCASSRDRFNQPQHFGDGTRLSIL.

Only a few counts were recorded for this clone. J is TRBJ2-7 and V is TRBV5-1; unclear D gene. The germline gives CDR1 SGHRS, CDR2 YFSETQ. V was pared by 4 bases and J by 2 bases, with 10 bases between. This CDR3 region has 13 residues. The CDR3 region has the DNA TGCGCCAGCAGCCAGGCGCCCCCCTACGAGCAGTACTTC. Protein sequence: CASSQAPPYEQYF.

This clone was detected only a few times. The chain combines TRBV4-1 with TRBJ1-1; D remains unclear. Trimming stripped 0 bases from V and 2 bases from J, with 7 bases between. The CDR3 is 14 residues long. The germline V gene has CDR1 MGHRA and CDR2 YSYEKL. CDR3 in DNA: TGCGCCAGCAGCCAAGATTCCAGAAACACTGAAGCTTTCTTT. It specifies CASSQDSRNTEAFF.

The rearrangement joins TRBV7-2 to TRBJ1-1; the D is unclear. Per germline, CDR1 SGHTA and CDR2 FQGNSA. Deletions cut 2 bases from V and 11 bases from J, with 12 bases between. CDR3 length equals 12 residues. The CDR3 sequence: CASSLYVTGAFF. CDR3 coding DNA: TGTGCCAGCAGCTTATACGTTACCGGGGCTTTCTTT.

The sample holds a few counts of this clone. V gene TRBV30 combines with J gene TRBJ1-1; D is ambiguous. V lost 5 bases, J lost 1 base, and 11 bases lay in between. The CDR3 is 13 amino acids. Germline CDR1 reads GTSNPN; CDR2 reads SVGIG (reference sequence). The CDR3 reads CAWGLAGNTEAFF. The CDR3 coding sequence is TGTGCCTGGGGCCTTGCTGGGAACACTGAAGCTTTCTTT.

In the case of this clone: Sequence at one end of the junction differs from germline and may be a read error. The V and J genes are TRBV7-7 and TRBJ2-1, with TRBD2 matching over 9 bases. The CDR3 sequence is 15 residues long. Germline assignment: CDR1 SSHAT and CDR2 FNYEAQ (reference sequence). CDR3 region: CASSLGLALYNEQFF. The CDR3 nucleotides read TGTGCTAGCAGCTTAGGACTAGCGCTTTACAATGAGCAGTTCTTC.

This clone occurred a few times. The chain couples TRBV19 to TRBJ1-2, with TRBD1 matching over 7 bases. The CDR3 spans 13 residues. V lost 6 bases to trimming and J lost 2 bases; unmatched junction nucleotides: 3. Germline CDR1 is LNHDA and CDR2 is SQIVND (reference sequence). The CDR3 sequence is CASRDRRNYGYTF. CDR3 DNA: TGTGCCAGTAGGGACAGGCGAAACTATGGCTACACCTTC.

This sequence joins TRBV6-6 and TRBJ1-1, with D tentatively TRBD1 (6 bases). Per the germline V gene, CDR1 is MNHNY and CDR2 is SVGAGI (reference sequence). Trimming removed 9 bases at V and 4 bases at J, with 21 bases between. The CDR3 loop spans 15 amino acids. The CDR3 nucleotides read TGTGCCAGTTTACAGGGACCTAGGTGGGTCACTGAAGCTTTCTTT. It codes for CASLQGPRWVTEAFF.

V is TRBV6-1 and J is TRBJ2-7; D is possibly TRBD2 (6 bases). Germline V gene lookup returns CDR1 MNHNS and CDR2 SASEGT. The CDR3 has 12 residues. V dropped 8 bases and J dropped 1 base, with 9 bases sitting between them. CDR3 in DNA: TGTGCCAGCCGGGGACTGTCCTACGAGCAGTACTTC. Translated: CASRGLSYEQYF.

The sample holds a few counts of this clone. This chain uses TRBV2 with TRBJ2-7; tentatively, D is TRBD2 (7 bases). Germline V CDR1 and CDR2: SNHLY, FYNNEI. The CDR3 runs 15 residues. V shed 4 bases and J shed 4 bases, with 17 bases lying between them. DNA of the CDR3: TGTGCCAGCAGTGGGGACGAGAGGGGGGGGTACGAGCAGTACTTC. Its protein product is CASSGDERGGYEQYF.

The sample holds a few counts of this clone. The J gene is TRBJ2-1, the V gene TRBV9; TRBD2 matches 7 bases. The CDR3 length is 14 residues. Germline CDR1 and CDR2: SGDLS and YYNGEE. The V gene end was trimmed by 0 bases and the J gene end by 6 bases; junction bases not matched to a gene: 3. The CDR3 sequence is CASSVAGGLNEQFF. The DNA of the CDR3 is TGTGCCAGCAGCGTAGCGGGGGGTCTCAATGAGCAGTTCTTC.

A few counts support this clone. V usage is TRBV25-1 and J usage is TRBJ2-5; D possibly corresponds to TRBD1 (5 bases). Germline V CDR1 and CDR2: MGHDK, SYGVNS. The CDR3 covers 15 residues. V lost 1 base to trimming and J lost 5 bases, with 14 bases between them. The CDR3 DNA is TGTGCCAGCAGTGAATCCAGGGCACGTGGGGAGACCCAGTACTTC. The encoded protein is CASSESRARGETQYF.

Only a few counts were recorded for this clone. This chain connects TRBV30 to TRBJ2-3; D remains ambiguous. Germline values: CDR1 GTSNPN, CDR2 SVGIG (reference sequence). CDR3 length: 13 amino acids. Trimming shortened V by 3 bases and J by 0 bases, and 7 bases separated the two germline ends. CDR3 residues: CAWSRDSTDTQYF. CDR3 nucleotide sequence: TGTGCCTGGAGCCGAGATAGCACAGATACGCAGTATTTT.

As concerns this clone: The sample has other DNA sequences that encode this CDR3 too. The J gene is TRBJ1-2, the V gene TRBV15; TRBD1 is a possible D gene (6 bases). Trimming removed 3 bases at V and 4 bases at J, with 9 bases between. There are 13 residues in the CDR3. Germline V gene lookup returns CDR1 LNHNV and CDR2 YYDKDF (reference sequence). CDR3: CATSSGGGYGYTF. The DNA of the CDR3 is TGTGCCACCAGCAGTGGGGGCGGCTATGGCTACACCTTC.